This T cell receptor (beta chain) was identified in a study of cytomegalovirus exposure and HLA in healthy donors. V was shortened by 0 bases and J by 3 bases, with 12 bases between the two germline ends. The CDR3 covers 15 residues. The germline CDR1 and CDR2 sequences are SGHRS and YFSETQ. Remarks on this clone: Its antigen is undetermined.

Findings and limits, study-wide: In vitro assays verified that a few CMV-associated chains recognized CMV antigens specifically.

The PCR used 60 Vbeta and 13 Jbeta primers. Here immunoSEQ multiplex PCR was the method, and the copy in TCRdb shows in-frame clones only, minus some. This table has 150,000 or so clones, roughly 80% appearing once. The receptor comes from a female donor in good health and CMV-seronegative. The sequenced material came from PBMCs. The V and J genes are TRBV5-1 and TRBJ1-1, with a tentative D call TRBD1 (6 bases). The CDR3 loop is CASSLGGGRDTEAFF. The CDR3 DNA sequence: TGCGCCAGCAGCTTGGGTGGGGGCCGGGACACTGAAGCTTTCTTT.